This note documents a single T cell receptor (beta chain) sequence. Other DNA sequences within the sample encode an identical CDR3. Deletions cut 7 bases from V and 4 bases from J, with 19 bases between. This CDR3 has 15 residues. CDR1 and CDR2 from the germline V gene are MNHEY and SVGAGI. These data are taken from a study of cytomegalovirus exposure and HLA in healthy donors. Use of 60 Vbeta and 13 Jbeta primers characterized the PCR. The data were produced by immunoSEQ multiplex PCR, yet TCRdb's version contains in-frame clones alone and is incomplete. The specimen's table records around 130,000 clones.

The genes are TRBV6-5 and TRBJ1-2; possible D gene TRBD1, 5 bases. The sequence derives from a woman aged 55-70 years in good health and CMV-seronegative. The sequencing input was PBMCs. CDR3: CASTGGNSFGYGYTF. The CDR3 DNA reads as TGTGCCAGCACGGGGGGGAACAGCTTCGGCTATGGCTACACCTTC.